The present T cell receptor (beta chain) was sequenced within a study of vaccination and CD4 T cells after COVID-19. Study-level information: Nasal swab PCR identified SARS-CoV-2 in the convalescent patients, of whom about ten were mild and one severe.

A word on this clonotype: Its specificity is not known.

Stated treatment: roughly 11-day PBMC culture with coronavirus spike peptide pools or control peptides (ViraFEST assay). Trimming at V came to 6 bases and at J to 3 bases, leaving 2 bases not matched to a gene. The CDR3 totals 13 residues. The germline V gene has CDR1 SGHDN and CDR2 FVKESK. Scientists ran DNA taken from cultured CD4+ T cells through the Oncomine TCR Beta short-read assay for sequencing. TCRdb redid the calling of the PCR reads with MiXCR, one entry per CDR3 protein. The sample gives fewer than 12,000 distinct CDR3 sequences, less than 25% of which show up once; approximately 13% is in the top ten.

The sequence came from a human donor who had recovered from COVID-19. The chain uses TRBV14 and TRBJ1-2, with 9 bases identical to TRBD1. This sample comprised CD4+ T cells from blood, cultured in vitro, obtained after SARS-CoV-2 vaccination. The CDR3 is CASRRQGDYGYTF. The DNA for the CDR3 is TGTGCCAGCAGGCGACAGGGGGACTATGGCTACACCTTC.